This entry lists 13 T cell receptor beta chains sequenced from one sample in a study of post-analysis software for immune sequencing data. Tagging with unique molecular identifiers was a feature of the TCR beta cDNA libraries. TCRdb itself ran the PCR reads through MiXCR, one entry per CDR3 protein. This table holds 750,000 to 950,000 distinct CDR3 sequences, under 70% found once. Study findings and constraints: A handful of TRBV segments occurring more often in patients than controls included TRBV5-6, TRBV5-1 and TRBV20-1.

Antigen specificity for these receptors is unknown. The sample consisted of blood. The receptors here all came from a girl under 18 with multiple sclerosis.

This clonotype was found a few times. The chain has TRBV7-2 and TRBJ2-1; 7 bases are shared with TRBD2. J gave up 13 bases and V 4 bases, and 4 bases lay outside the gene matches. The V gene's germline CDR1 is SGHTA and CDR2 FQGNSA. This CDR3 is 11 amino acids long. The CDR3 coding sequence is TGTGCCAGCAGCTCAACTAGCGCACAGTTCTTC. The encoded protein is CASSSTSAQFF.

V and J are TRBV9 and TRBJ2-7, with unresolved D. Germline loops: CDR1 SGDLS, CDR2 YYNGEE. V was pared by 3 bases and J by 7 bases, with 38 bases between. The CDR3 totals 21 residues. CDR3 residues: CASSDDAPFRFWGPLLWEQYF. The CDR3 DNA reads TGTGCCAGCAGCGATGACGCTCCGTTTAGGTTTTGGGGTCCTCTACTTTGGGAGCAGTACTTC.

Only one count was recorded for this clonotype. This chain links TRBV12-3 or TRBV12-4 with TRBJ1-2, with no clear D. Deletions cut 4 bases from V and 8 bases from J, with 11 bases between. The CDR3 totals 12 residues. In DNA, the CDR3 is TGTGCCAGCAGTTCCTCCGGGCGGGGCTACACCTTC. Its protein product is CASSSSGRGYTF.

This clonotype was observed a few times. V gene TRBV7-9 combines with J gene TRBJ1-6; a possible D gene is TRBD1 (6 bases). This CDR3 region has 17 residues. Germline CDR1 is SEHNR and CDR2 is FQNEAQ (reference sequence). V was shortened by 5 bases and J by 8 bases, with 22 bases between the two germline ends. CDR3 in DNA: TGTGCCAGCAGCCTAGAAAGGCTAGGGGGTCTGGATTCACCCCTCCACTTT. This codes for CASSLERLGGLDSPLHF.

The V and J genes are TRBV7-9 and TRBJ2-1; D is unresolved. This CDR3 spans 11 amino acids. Germline V CDR1 and CDR2: SEHNR, FQNEAQ (reference sequence). V was trimmed by 5 bases and J by 12 bases, leaving 11 bases between them. This CDR3 reads CASSPPTWQFF. The CDR3 region has the DNA TGTGCCAGCAGCCCCCCGACTTGGCAGTTCTTC.

The chain joins TRBV6-5 to TRBJ2-7; no reliable D call. The CDR3 has 14 amino acids. The germline V gene has CDR1 MNHEY and CDR2 SVGAGI. V lost 6 bases and J 0 bases, leaving 12 bases between the germline ends. CDR3 sequence reads: CASRSRPFSYEQYF. CDR3 sequence (DNA): TGTGCCAGCAGATCCCGACCGTTCTCCTACGAGCAGTACTTC.

CDR3 protein: CASSYTQGRRAGANVLTF. The DNA of the CDR3 is TGTGCCAGCAGTTACACTCAGGGGAGGAGGGCTGGGGCCAACGTCCTGACTTTC. The chain links TRBV12-3 or TRBV12-4 to TRBJ2-6; perhaps D is TRBD1 or TRBD2 (6 bases each). The CDR3 runs 18 residues. Trimming pared 4 bases from V and 2 bases from J, leaving 18 bases between.

Only one count was recorded for this clonotype. The J gene is TRBJ2-1, the V gene TRBV2; TRBD2 matches at 14 bases. The trim removed 6 bases at V and 7 bases at J, leaving 8 bases unmatched. The CDR3 spans 16 residues. Germline CDR1 is SNHLY and CDR2 is FYNNEI. Here the CDR3 reads CASRARLAGGRNEQFF. The CDR3 bases are TGTGCCAGCAGAGCCCGACTAGCGGGAGGGCGTAATGAGCAGTTCTTC.

This clonotype was picked up a small number of times. The chain combines TRBV20-1 with TRBJ1-2, with TRBD1 matching 8 bases. V lost 5 bases and J lost 0; bases outside the gene matches: 8. The CDR3 loop spans 15 amino acids. The germline CDR1 and CDR2 sequences are DFQATT and SNEGSKA (reference sequence). CDR3 loop: CSAAGGVMTNYGYTF. As DNA, the CDR3 is TGCAGTGCTGCAGGGGGCGTTATGACTAACTATGGCTACACCTTC.

This clonotype was observed many times. This chain uses TRBV5-1 with TRBJ2-5, with D possibly being TRBD1 (6 bases). Trimming left V 2 bases short and J 5 bases short, with 10 bases between. The CDR3 contains 13 residues. The germline CDR1 and CDR2 sequences are SGHRS and YFSETQ. CDR3 loop: CASSLNRAETQYF. For the CDR3, the DNA is TGCGCCAGCAGCTTAAACAGGGCGGAGACCCAGTACTTC.

This clonotype was counted only a few times. CDR3 sequence: CASSVAPGRNEQYF. CDR3 nucleotide sequence: TGTGCCAGCAGCGTAGCCCCTGGGCGAAACGAGCAGTACTTC. The V gene is TRBV9, the J gene TRBJ2-5, with D unclear. The end of the DNA is better explained by TRBJ2-7, so the J call may be wrong. CDR1 and CDR2 (germline): SGDLS, YYNGEE. The CDR3 is 14 residues long.

The rearrangement uses TRBV7-9 and TRBJ1-1, with D unresolved. The CDR3 covers 14 residues. Germline values: CDR1 SEHNR, CDR2 FQNEAQ (reference sequence). V dropped 5 bases and J dropped 7 bases, with 17 bases sitting between them. As DNA, the CDR3 is TGTGCCAGCAGCCCGAGCGAGGCGACGGATGAAGCTTTCTTT. Protein product: CASSPSEATDEAFF.

The V gene is TRBV12-3 or TRBV12-4, the J gene TRBJ1-2, with D possibly matching TRBD1 (5 bases). This CDR3 comprises 12 residues. V was shortened by 4 bases and J by 7 bases, with 10 bases between the two germline ends. CDR3 sequence (DNA): TGTGCCAGCAGTTCCAGGGTTCCTGGCTACACCTTC. It specifies CASSSRVPGYTF.